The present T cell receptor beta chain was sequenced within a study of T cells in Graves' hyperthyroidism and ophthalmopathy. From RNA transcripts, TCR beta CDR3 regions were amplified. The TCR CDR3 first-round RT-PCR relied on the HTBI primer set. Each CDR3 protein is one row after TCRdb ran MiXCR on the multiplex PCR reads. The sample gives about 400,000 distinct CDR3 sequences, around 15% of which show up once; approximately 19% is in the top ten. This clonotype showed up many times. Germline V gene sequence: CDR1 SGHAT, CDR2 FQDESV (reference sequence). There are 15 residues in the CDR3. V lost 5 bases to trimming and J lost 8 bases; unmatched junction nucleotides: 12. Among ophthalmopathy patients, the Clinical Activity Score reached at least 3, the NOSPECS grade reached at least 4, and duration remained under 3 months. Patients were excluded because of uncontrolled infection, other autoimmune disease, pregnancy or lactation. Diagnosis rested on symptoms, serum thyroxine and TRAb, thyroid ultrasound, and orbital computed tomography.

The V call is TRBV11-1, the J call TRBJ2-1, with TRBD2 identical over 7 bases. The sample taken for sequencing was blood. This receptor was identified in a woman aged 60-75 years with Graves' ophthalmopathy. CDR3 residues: CASSHFRLAVDEQFF. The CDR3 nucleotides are TGTGCCAGCAGCCATTTCAGACTAGCTGTCGATGAGCAGTTCTTC.